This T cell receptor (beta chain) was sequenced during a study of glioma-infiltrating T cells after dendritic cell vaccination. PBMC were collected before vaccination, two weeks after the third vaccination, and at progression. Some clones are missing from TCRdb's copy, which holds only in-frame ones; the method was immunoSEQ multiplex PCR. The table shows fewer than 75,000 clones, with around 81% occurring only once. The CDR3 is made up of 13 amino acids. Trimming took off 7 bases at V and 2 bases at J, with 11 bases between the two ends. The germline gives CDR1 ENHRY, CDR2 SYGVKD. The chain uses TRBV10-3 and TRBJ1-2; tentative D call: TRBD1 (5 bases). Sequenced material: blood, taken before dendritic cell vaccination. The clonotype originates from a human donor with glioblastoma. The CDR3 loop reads CAIKAGENYGYTF. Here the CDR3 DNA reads TGTGCCATCAAGGCGGGGGAGAACTATGGCTACACCTTC.